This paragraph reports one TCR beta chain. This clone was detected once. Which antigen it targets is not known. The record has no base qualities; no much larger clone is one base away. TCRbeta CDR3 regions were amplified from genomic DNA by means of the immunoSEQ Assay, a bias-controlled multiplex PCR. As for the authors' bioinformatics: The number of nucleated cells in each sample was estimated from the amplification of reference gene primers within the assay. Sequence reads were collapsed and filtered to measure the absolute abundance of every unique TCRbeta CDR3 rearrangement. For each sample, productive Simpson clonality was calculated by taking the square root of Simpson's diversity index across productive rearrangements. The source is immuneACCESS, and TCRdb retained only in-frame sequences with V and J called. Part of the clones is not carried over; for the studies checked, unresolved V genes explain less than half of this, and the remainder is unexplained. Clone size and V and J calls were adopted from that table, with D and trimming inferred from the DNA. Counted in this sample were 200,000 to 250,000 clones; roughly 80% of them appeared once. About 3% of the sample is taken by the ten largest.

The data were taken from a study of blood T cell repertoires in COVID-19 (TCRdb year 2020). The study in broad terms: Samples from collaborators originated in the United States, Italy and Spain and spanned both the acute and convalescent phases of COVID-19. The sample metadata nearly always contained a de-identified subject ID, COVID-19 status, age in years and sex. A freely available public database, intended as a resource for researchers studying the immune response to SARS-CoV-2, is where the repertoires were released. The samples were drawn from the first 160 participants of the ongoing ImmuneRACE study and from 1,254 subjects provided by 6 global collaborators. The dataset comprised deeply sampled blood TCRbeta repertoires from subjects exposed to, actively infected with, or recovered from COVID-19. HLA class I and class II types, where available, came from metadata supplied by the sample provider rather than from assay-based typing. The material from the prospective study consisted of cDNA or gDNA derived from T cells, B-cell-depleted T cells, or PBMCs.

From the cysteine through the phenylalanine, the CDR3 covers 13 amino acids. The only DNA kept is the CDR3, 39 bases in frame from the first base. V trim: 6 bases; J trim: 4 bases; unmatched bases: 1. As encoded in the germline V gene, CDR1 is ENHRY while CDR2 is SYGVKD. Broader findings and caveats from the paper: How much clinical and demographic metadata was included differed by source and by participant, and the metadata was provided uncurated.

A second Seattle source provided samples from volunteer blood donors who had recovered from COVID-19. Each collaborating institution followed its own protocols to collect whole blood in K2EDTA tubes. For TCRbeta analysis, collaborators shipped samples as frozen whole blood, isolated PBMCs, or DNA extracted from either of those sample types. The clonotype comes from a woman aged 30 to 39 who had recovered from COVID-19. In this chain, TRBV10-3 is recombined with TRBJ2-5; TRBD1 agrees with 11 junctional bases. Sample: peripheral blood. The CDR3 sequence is CAIRGTGGETQYF. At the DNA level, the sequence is TGTGCCATCAGGGGGACAGGGGGAGAGACCCAGTACTTC.